These 14 T cell receptor beta chains were sequenced from one sample in a study of a mutant IDH1 vaccine in newly diagnosed glioma listed by TCRdb under 2021. For these TCRs, the target antigens are not known. Preparation of the library involved the immunoSEQ multiplex PCR assay. Imported from immuneACCESS, the table was reduced by TCRdb to in-frame sequences with V and J called. These copies leave out some clones; in studies compared against another copy, an unresolved V gene accounts for under half, and the cause of the remainder is not known. The sample profile shows 70,000 or so clones; 85% to 90% of them were found once. The ten largest account for 2% of the sample. The meaning of the sample's time point label: week 35, safety follow-up. Every vaccine dose consisted of 300 ug of a 20-mer mutant IDH1 peptide in Montanide, administered subcutaneously together with topical imiquimod. This sample comprised PBMCs, obtained from a glioma patient whose treatment included an IDH1 peptide vaccine. These TCRs come from a man aged 30 to 45 with glioma.

The chain is built from TRBV9 and TRBJ2-7; D is perhaps TRBD2 (5 bases). Trimming shortened V by 2 bases and J by 1 base, and 10 bases separated the two germline ends. Germline values: CDR1 SGDLS, CDR2 YYNGEE. CDR3 length: 14 residues. CDR3 sequence reads: CASSVGKGSYEQYF. The CDR3 coding sequence is TGTGCCAGCAGCGTCGGGAAGGGATCCTACGAGCAGTACTTC.

This clone showed up just a few times. The V gene is TRBV2, the J gene TRBJ2-2; 10 nucleotides align to TRBD2. The CDR3 is 16 amino acids. V gave up 4 bases and J gave up 0 bases; unmatched junction bases: 2. Per germline, CDR1 SNHLY and CDR2 FYNNEI. CDR3 DNA sequence: TGTGCCAGCAGTGGGGGACTAGCGACGAACACCGGGGAGCTGTTTTTT. Translated: CASSGGLATNTGELFF.

This clone was observed once. The gene calls are TRBV5-4 and TRBJ1-2; the D gene is possibly TRBD1 (5 bases). Germline V gene data show CDR1 as SGHNT and CDR2 as YYREEE (reference sequence). Trimming left V 0 bases short and J 6 bases short, with 9 bases between. The CDR3 sequence is 13 residues long. CDR3 DNA sequence: TGTGCCAGCAGCTTGGGGACGGGGGATGGCTACACCTTC. It yields the protein CASSLGTGDGYTF. Using reference TRBV5-4 and TRBJ1-2 for the parts outside the CDR3, the full variable domain is ETGVTQSPTHLIKTRGQQVTLRCSSQSGHNTVSWYQQALGQGPQFIFQYYREEENGRGNFPPRFSGLQFPNYSSELNVNALELDDSALYLCASSLGTGDGYTFGSGTRLTVV.

The J gene is TRBJ2-1, the V gene TRBV9, with D tentatively TRBD2 (6 bases). V dropped 3 bases and J dropped 2 bases, with 15 bases sitting between them. Germline CDR1 is SGDLS and CDR2 is YYNGEE. The CDR3 loop spans 16 amino acids. The CDR3 DNA is TGTGCCAGCAGCGCGCCCGGGGGATTGGCCTACAATGAGCAGTTCTTC. It encodes CASSAPGGLAYNEQFF.

The chain employs TRBV2 and TRBJ2-1; possible D gene TRBD2, 5 bases. This CDR3 is built from 15 residues. From germline, CDR1 is SNHLY and CDR2 FYNNEI. The V gene lost 4 bases and the J gene lost 1 base, with 11 bases spanning the gap. The CDR3, as DNA: TGTGCCAGCAGTGTCTCCCTAGCATCCTACAATGAGCAGTTCTTC. This sequence encodes CASSVSLASYNEQFF.

The chain employs TRBV7-7 and TRBJ2-5; D ambiguous. Germline V gene lookup returns CDR1 SSHAT and CDR2 FNYEAQ (reference sequence). The CDR3 spans 14 residues. V was pared by 1 base and J by 1 base, with 7 bases between. The CDR3 DNA sequence: TGTGCCAGCAGCTTAGGGGGAATCCAAGAGACCCAGTACTTC. The encoded protein is CASSLGGIQETQYF. The full variable domain, with the rest looked up from reference TRBV7-7 and TRBJ2-5, is GAGVSQSPRYKVTKRGQDVTLRCDPISSHATLYWYQQALGQGPEFLTYFNYEAQPDKSGLPSDRFSAERPEGSISTLTIQRTEQRDSAMYRCASSLGGIQETQYFGPGTRLLVL.

The CDR3 reads CASSLTGGKTQYF. DNA of the CDR3: TGTGCCAGCAGCTTAACAGGGGGAAAGACCCAGTACTTC. This chain uses TRBV7-7 with TRBJ2-5; 8 bases match TRBD1. Germline assignment: CDR1 SSHAT and CDR2 FNYEAQ (reference sequence). The trim removed 2 bases at V and 6 bases at J, leaving 2 bases unmatched. This CDR3 has 13 residues.

V gene TRBV5-1 combines with J gene TRBJ2-2, with D possibly matching TRBD1 (6 bases). CDR3 length: 17 residues. V was cut by 4 bases and J by 5 bases, with 21 bases left in between. Germline V CDR1 and CDR2: SGHRS, YFSETQ. As DNA, the CDR3 is TGCGCCAGCAGCCGCTATCTGGACAGAAGGGAGACCGGGGAGCTGTTTTTT. Protein product: CASSRYLDRRETGELFF.

The gene calls are TRBV30 and TRBJ2-1; TRBD2 matches at 10 bases. The CDR3 runs to 16 residues. From germline, CDR1 is GTSNPN and CDR2 SVGIG (reference sequence). V gave up 2 bases and J gave up 10 bases; unmatched junction bases: 14. Written as DNA, the CDR3 is TGTGCCTGGAGTCTCATCTCTAGCGGGAGTTTGGGGGAGCAGTTCTTC. Translated, it gives CAWSLISSGSLGEQFF.

The V and J genes are TRBV27 and TRBJ2-5; D may be TRBD2 (6 bases). The J call may be mistaken, given a closer DNA end match to TRBJ2-7. This CDR3 spans 14 amino acids. Per germline, CDR1 MNHEY and CDR2 SMNVEV (reference sequence). This CDR3 reads CASSLGGRGYEQYF. Here the CDR3 DNA reads TGTGCCAGCAGTTTGGGGGGACGGGGCTACGAGCAGTACTTC.

The rearrangement links TRBV5-6 to TRBJ2-7; D is possibly TRBD1 (6 bases). The V and J ends lost 4 bases and 4 bases respectively, with 12 bases between them. The CDR3 length is 13 residues. CDR1 is SGHDT, CDR2 YYEEEE, per germline. The CDR3 bases are TGTGCCAGCAGCCCCGTAGGGGGTTACGAGCAGTACTTC. This gives the protein CASSPVGGYEQYF.

This chain uses TRBV6-1 with TRBJ1-3; D gene ambiguous. The length of the CDR3 is 16 residues. Trimming removed 1 base at V and 0 bases at J, with 10 bases between. The germline gives CDR1 MNHNS, CDR2 SASEGT. The CDR3 bases are TGTGCCAGCAGTGAAGTTTGGGAGAGCTCTGGAAACACCATATATTTT. It is translated as CASSEVWESSGNTIYF.

This chain links TRBV4-2 with TRBJ2-5; 9 nucleotides line up with TRBD1. The CDR3 is 15 amino acids. Germline trimming cut 4 bases from V and 5 bases from J; bases unmatched to any gene: 8. From germline, CDR1 is LGHNA and CDR2 YNFKEQ. The CDR3 DNA reads TGTGCCAGCAGCCTAAACCCCGGACAGGGGGAGACCCAGTACTTC. Its protein is CASSLNPGQGETQYF.

In its sample, this clone was seen a few times. The chain has TRBV5-4 and TRBJ1-1, with a weak D call TRBD1 (6 bases). Trimming pared 4 bases from V and 8 bases from J, leaving 18 bases between. The germline gives CDR1 SGHNT, CDR2 YYREEE (reference sequence). There are 14 residues in the CDR3. Here the CDR3 reads CASSPTGRGSEAFF. The CDR3 DNA follows: TGTGCCAGCAGCCCTACAGGGCGCGGATCGGAAGCTTTCTTT.